This T cell receptor (beta chain) emerged from a study of blood T cell repertoires in COVID-19. Overall study: Whether acute or convalescent, the COVID-19 samples came from the United States, Italy and Spain. T cells, B-cell-depleted T cells, or PBMCs supplied cDNA or gDNA.

Germline loops: CDR1 LNHDA, CDR2 SQIVND (reference sequence). This CDR3 has 13 amino acids. V lost 9 bases and J 0 bases, leaving 11 bases between the germline ends. The authors' processing: Quantification of nucleated cells was approximated via reference gene primer amplification. Generated by immunoSEQ multiplex PCR, the TCRdb table keeps only in-frame clones and is missing some. For V, J and clone size, that table is used; D and trimming come from the DNA. Of some 220,000 clones listed, approximately 85% are singletons. The sequence came from a woman aged 70-85 years with COVID-19, enrolled during active disease. The source material was peripheral blood. The gene calls are TRBV19 and TRBJ1-2; D remains unclear. This CDR3 reads CASQRDANYGYTF. In nucleotides, the CDR3 is TGTGCCAGCCAGAGGGATGCTAACTATGGCTACACCTTC.